The 13 T cell receptor beta chains reported below all come from one sample, sequenced in a study of blood T cells in healthy people across ages. Combining a sample-barcoded 5' primer with a J-beta primer mix, a second PCR ran for 7 to 11 cycles. TCRdb reprocessed the 5' RACE reads via MiXCR and lists one record per CDR3 protein. The data hold roughly 2 million distinct CDR3 sequences, with just under 50% observed a single time. The sequencing sample was made of blood. Receptors originate from a woman between 35 and 50 years old in good health.

The gene calls are TRBV25-1 and TRBJ2-3; 14 bases map to TRBD2. Germline V gives CDR1 MGHDK, CDR2 SYGVNS. The CDR3 is 18 amino acids. V shed 0 bases and J 7 bases; nucleotides not matched to a gene: 9. CDR3 in amino acids: CASSEYGGLAGAINTQYF. DNA of the CDR3: TGTGCCAGCAGTGAATATGGGGGACTAGCGGGGGCCATCAATACGCAGTATTTT. The entire variable domain, with the rest obtained from reference TRBV25-1 and TRBJ2-3, is as follows: EADIYQTPRYLVIGTGKKITLECSQTMGHDKMYWYQQDPGMELHLIHYSYGVNSTEKGDLSSESTVSRIRTEHFPLTLESARPSHTSQYLCASSEYGGLAGAINTQYFGPGTRLTVL.

V usage is TRBV11-3 and J usage is TRBJ2-1; the match to TRBD2 covers 7 bases. Germline V gene lookup returns CDR1 SGHNT and CDR2 YENEEA. The CDR3 is 16 residues long. V shed 2 bases, J shed 8 bases, and the junction held 12 bases outside the gene matches. CDR3 nucleotides: TGTGCCAGCAGCTTAAAAACTAGCTCTCGGGGGGATGAGCAGTTCTTC. Protein: CASSLKTSSRGDEQFF.

This clonotype was counted many times. The rearrangement uses TRBV6-2 or TRBV6-3 and TRBJ2-6; TRBD2 might be the D (5 bases). In germline, CDR1 is MNHEY, CDR2 SVGEGT. This CDR3 has 14 amino acids. Deletions cut 4 bases from V and 4 bases from J, with 8 bases between. This CDR3 is CASSSRRGANVLTF. The CDR3 DNA sequence: TGTGCCAGCAGTTCCCGGAGGGGGGCCAACGTCCTGACTTTC.

This clonotype was counted between two and nine times. The CDR3 sequence: CASSLLTSGGYSPGANVLTF. CDR3 coding DNA: TGTGCCAGCAGCTTGCTGACTAGCGGGGGGTATTCCCCCGGGGCCAACGTCCTGACTTTC. J is TRBJ2-6 and V is TRBV7-2, with 13 bases identical to TRBD2. V gave up 3 bases and J gave up 4 bases; unmatched junction bases: 12. CDR1 is SGHTA and CDR2 is FQGNSA in the germline V gene. The CDR3 covers 20 residues. The variable domain in full, completed from reference TRBV7-2 and TRBJ2-6, reads GAGVSQSPSNKVTEKGKDVELRCDPISGHTALYWYRQSLGQGLEFLIYFQGNSAPDKSGLPSDRFSAERTGGSVSTLTIQRTQQEDSAVYLCASSLLTSGGYSPGANVLTFGAGSRLTVL.

The rearrangement joins TRBV27 to TRBJ1-2, with a possible D match to TRBD1 (6 bases). Germline V CDR1 and CDR2: MNHEY, SMNVEV (reference sequence). This CDR3 region has 13 residues. V dropped 6 bases and J dropped 8 bases, with 16 bases sitting between them. DNA of the CDR3: TGTGCCAGCAGAAAACAGGGCCCCGACGGCTACACCTTC. Protein sequence: CASRKQGPDGYTF.

This clonotype has more than one count but fewer than ten. V and J are TRBV21-1 and TRBJ2-1; the table's D call, TRBD1, has no DNA check behind it. TRBV21-1 is a pseudogene. This CDR3 comprises 15 residues. The CDR3 bases are TGTGCCAGCAGCGATCCCGGGACACTCTACAATGAGCAGTTCTTC. It yields the protein CASSDPGTLYNEQFF.

The chain links TRBV11-2 to TRBJ1-5, with 9 nucleotides matching TRBD1. The V segment lost 0 bases and the J segment 5 bases; nucleotides outside the gene matches: 2. The V gene's germline CDR1 is SGHAT and CDR2 FQNNGV. This CDR3 comprises 15 residues. CDR3 sequence reads: CASSLDRDRDQPQHF. The CDR3 DNA follows: TGTGCCAGCAGCTTAGATCGGGACAGGGATCAGCCCCAGCATTTT. The full variable domain, rest sourced from reference TRBV11-2 and TRBJ1-5, is EAGVAQSPRYKIIEKRQSVAFWCNPISGHATLYWYQQILGQGPKLLIQFQNNGVVDDSQLPKDRFSAERLKGVDSTLKIQPAKLEDSAVYLCASSLDRDRDQPQHFGDGTRLSIL.

The chain is built from TRBV7-7 and TRBJ2-5; the D gene is possibly TRBD1 (6 bases). The germline CDR1 and CDR2 sequences are SSHAT and FNYEAQ (reference sequence). The CDR3 loop spans 12 amino acids. CDR3 protein: CASGHSQETQYF. As DNA, the CDR3 is TGTGCTTCGGGACATTCGCAAGAGACCCAGTACTTC.

The sample holds one count of this clonotype. The rearrangement uses TRBV18 and TRBJ2-7, with a possible D match to TRBD2 (5 bases). The tail of the sequence fits TRBJ2-5 better, so the J call may be wrong. This CDR3 region has 15 residues. Germline loops: CDR1 KGHSH, CDR2 LQKENI. The CDR3 is CASSRRLSGGETQYF. CDR3 nucleotide sequence: TGTGCCAGCTCACGGAGGTTGTCGGGTGGAGAGACCCAGTACTTC.

This chain joins TRBV6-2 or TRBV6-3 and TRBJ2-1; D assignment may be TRBD1 or TRBD2 (6 bases each). Per germline, CDR1 MNHEY and CDR2 SVGEGT. The CDR3 has 18 residues. V lost 7 bases and J lost 0, with 22 bases in between. The CDR3 DNA reads as TGTGCCAGCACTTCCGGACAGAGGGGGGTAAGCTCCTACAATGAGCAGTTCTTC. The encoded protein is CASTSGQRGVSSYNEQFF.

CDR3 sequence: CSAKGRTSGGENIQYF. The CDR3 nucleotides are TGCAGTGCTAAGGGTCGGACTAGCGGGGGGGAAAACATTCAGTACTTC. This chain connects TRBV20-1 to TRBJ2-7, with 15 bases fitting TRBD2. The J call may be in error: the DNA end matches TRBJ2-4 better. The CDR3 is 16 amino acids. Germline CDR1 reads DFQATT; CDR2 reads SNEGSKA (reference sequence).

The chain joins TRBV12-3 or TRBV12-4 to TRBJ2-7; TRBD2 matches at 12 bases. V gave up 7 bases and J gave up 0 bases; unmatched junction bases: 10. The CDR3 is 17 residues long. CDR3 protein: CASNIGLAGSLSYEQYF. Here the CDR3 DNA reads TGTGCCAGCAATATCGGACTAGCGGGGTCCCTCTCCTACGAGCAGTACTTC.

This CDR3 is CASSPVTAWETSSTDTQYF. The CDR3 bases are TGTGCCAGCAGCCCCGTTACCGCTTGGGAGACTTCTAGCACAGATACGCAGTATTTT. The rearrangement uses TRBV3-1 and TRBJ2-3, with D tentatively TRBD2 (5 bases). Per the germline V gene, CDR1 is LGHDT and CDR2 is YNNKEL (reference sequence). V was trimmed by 4 bases and J by 0 bases, leaving 23 bases between them. The CDR3 has 19 residues.